This paragraph reports one T cell receptor (beta chain). As yet, its antigen is unknown. Here immunoSEQ multiplex PCR was the method, and the copy in TCRdb shows in-frame clones only, minus some. The table includes approximately 180,000 clones, just over 85% detected once. Trimming removed 6 bases from V and 8 bases from J; junction bases left unmatched: 8. Germline loops: CDR1 SEHNR, CDR2 FQNEAQ (reference sequence). This CDR3 spans 14 amino acids. The data derive from a study of T cell responses to AZD1222 COVID-19 vaccine. Notes on the study in general: Reportedly, nearly half the spike-specific TCRs target unmutated variant regions.

This TCR derives from an adult in good health. The sequenced sample was peripheral blood, obtained on day 0 of AZD1222 vaccination. The rearrangement uses TRBV7-9 and TRBJ1-2; 11 nucleotides align to TRBD1. CDR3: CASSPGQGAWGYTF. The CDR3 nucleotides are TGTGCCAGCAGTCCCGGACAGGGGGCATGGGGCTACACCTTC.